This T cell receptor (beta chain) came from a study of T-cell memory formation after mild COVID-19. This clonotype occurred a few times. Its antigen is unidentified. Points from the study as a whole: The finding that pre-infection memory included some responding clones suggested that cross-reactive memory joined.

V was clipped by 5 bases and J by 1 base, with 18 bases between them. The CDR3 is 16 amino acids. The V gene's germline CDR1 is SEHNR and CDR2 FQNEAQ (reference sequence). TCRdb recomputed calls from the 5' RACE reads with MiXCR, one row per CDR3 protein. The profile shows around 140,000 distinct CDR3 sequences, approximately 25% of them singletons. The chain uses TRBV7-9 and TRBJ2-7; D tentatively fits TRBD1 or TRBD2 (7 bases each). The receptor comes from an adult woman who had mild COVID-19 (a few samples of this study predate the infection). Cell type and time point are not known. The material sequenced was PBMCs or a T cell subset sorted from them (not recorded which). DNA for the CDR3: TGTGCCAGCAGCACCCGAGACAGGGAGGGGTCCTACGAGCAGTACTTC. Encoded protein: CASSTRDREGSYEQYF.